This T cell receptor (beta chain) was obtained from a study of radiation and T cells in renal cell carcinoma. Documented time point: baseline pretreatment blood. Specified treatment: 15 Gy SBRT to primary tumor, nephrectomy 4 weeks later. The tumor was a clear cell renal cell carcinoma. This clone showed up just a few times. Its target is unknown. Sequencing was performed with immunoSEQ multiplex PCR; in TCRdb, only in-frame clones are kept and a portion is missing. The sample records approximately 90,000 clones, 75% to 90% being singletons. The study, taken as a whole, reports: Without pretreatment biopsies, baseline tumor clonotype presence was undetermined.

Trimming left V 1 base short and J 6 bases short, with 12 bases between. There are 15 residues in the CDR3. CDR1 is SGHTA, CDR2 FQGNSA, per germline. The chain links TRBV7-2 to TRBJ1-4, with a possible D match to TRBD1 (5 bases). The input for sequencing was blood, taken from a patient whose treatment included radiotherapy and nephrectomy. This TCR derives from a man aged 50 to 60 with renal cell carcinoma. The CDR3 DNA sequence: TGTGCCAGCAGCTTAGGTTTTGGGGGGTATGAAAAACTGTTTTTT. This codes for CASSLGFGGYEKLFF.